A selection of T cell receptor beta chains follows, all from one sample in a study of patients and donors after allogeneic stem cell transplantation. TCRdb reprocessed the RT-PCR reads with MiXCR, giving one entry per CDR3 protein. This table has 410,000 or so distinct CDR3 sequences, roughly 16% appearing once. Sequencing was carried out using blood, either unsorted or a sorted T cell fraction (not recorded which). These receptors were collected from a human donor who was either an allogeneic HSCT recipient or a stem cell or donor lymphocyte infusion donor (not recorded which). It is not recorded whose cells these are; they may come from a transplant donor. The CDR3 runs from the conserved cysteine through the conserved F or W. A D gene is named only where the DNA matches it firmly. Clone size is stated in some rows and not others, as once, few, many or a class when expanded.

NA	TRBV7-9	TRBD2	TRBJ2-4	CASSPKALAGANIQYF	TGTGCCAGCAGTCCCAAGGCTCTAGCGGGGGCCAACATTCAGTACTTC
few	TRBV7-6	TRBD1	TRBJ2-7	CASSHPGQQPYEQYF	TGTGCCAGCAGCCACCCGGGACAGCAGCCCTACGAGCAGTACTTC
NA	TRBV2	TRBD2	TRBJ2-3	CASCRLASWNTQYF	TGTGCCAGCTGCAGACTAGCGAGTTGGAATACGCAGTATTTT
NA	TRBV20-1	TRBD2	TRBJ2-3	CSAQKMVAGDPGDTQYF	TGCAGTGCGCAAAAGATGGTAGCGGGGGACCCGGGGGATACGCAGTATTTT
NA	TRBV25-1	NA	TRBJ1-1	CASSEGIRGNLEAFF	TGTGCCAGCAGTGAGGGGATTCGGGGAAACCTCGAAGCTTTCTTT
NA	TRBV6-1	NA	TRBJ2-7	CASSPQGVPSYEQYF	TGTGCCAGCAGTCCTCAGGGAGTTCCTTCCTACGAGCAGTACTTC
NA	TRBV7-2	NA	TRBJ2-7	CASSLSESYEQYF	TGTGCCAGCAGCTTATCTGAATCCTACGAGCAGTACTTC
few	TRBV10-3	TRBD1	TRBJ2-3	CAISESSGQSVTDTQYF	TGTGCCATCAGTGAGTCTTCGGGACAGAGTGTCACAGATACGCAGTATTTT
many	TRBV11-1	NA	TRBJ1-5	CASSLGHPNQPQHF	TGTGCCAGCAGCCTAGGGCACCCGAATCAGCCCCAGCATTTT
NA	TRBV27	TRBD1	TRBJ2-7	CASRRQGGFYEQYF	TGTGCCAGCAGGCGACAGGGGGGTTTCTACGAGCAGTACTTC
few	TRBV12-3/TRBV12-4	NA	TRBJ2-3	CASSFGRGRTGTQYF	TGTGCCAGCAGTTTTGGGAGGGGGCGGACGGGTACGCAGTATTTT
NA	TRBV4-2	NA	TRBJ2-7	CASSRELSNYEQYF	TGTGCCAGCAGCCGGGAACTGTCAAACTACGAGCAGTACTTC
many	TRBV12-3/TRBV12-4	NA	TRBJ1-2	CASSLRAGSPEGYTF	TGTGCCAGCAGTTTAAGAGCAGGCTCCCCGGAGGGCTACACCTTC
NA	TRBV6-2/TRBV6-3	NA	TRBJ2-2	CASSYRGQTGELFF	TGTGCCAGCAGTTACAGGGGCCAAACCGGGGAGCTGTTTTTT
few	TRBV5-1	NA	TRBJ2-2	CASTSPGVNTGELFF	TGCGCCAGCACCTCGCCGGGGGTGAACACCGGGGAGCTGTTTTTT
few	TRBV4-1	NA	TRBJ1-5	CASSQTGGDNQPQHF	TGCGCCAGCAGCCAAACCGGAGGGGACAATCAGCCCCAGCATTTT
NA	TRBV5-6	TRBD2	TRBJ2-1	CASSWDRAGTSSTDEQFF	TGTGCCAGCAGCTGGGACAGAGCCGGGACTAGCAGTACGGATGAGCAGTTCTTC
few	TRBV24-1	NA	TRBJ2-3	CATSDPTRGSTDTQYF	TGTGCCACCAGTGATCCGACTAGGGGTAGCACAGATACGCAGTATTTT
few	TRBV5-1	TRBD2	TRBJ2-1	CASSFRGGAGYNEQFF	TGCGCCAGCAGCTTCCGCGGGGGAGCGGGCTACAATGAGCAGTTCTTC
many	TRBV7-6	NA	TRBJ2-7	CASSLASRGGYEQYF	TGTGCCAGCAGCTTAGCGAGCAGGGGTGGGTACGAGCAGTACTTC
few	TRBV10-3	TRBD1	TRBJ1-1	CAIRQGGNTEAFF	TGTGCCATCCGACAGGGGGGGAACACTGAAGCTTTCTTT
NA	TRBV20-1	NA	TRBJ2-2	CSARDDARVNTGELFF	TGCAGTGCTAGAGATGATGCCAGGGTCAACACCGGGGAGCTGTTTTTT
NA	TRBV28	TRBD2	TRBJ2-7	CASSQIAGKYEQYF	TGTGCCAGCAGTCAAATAGCGGGAAAATACGAGCAGTACTTC
few	TRBV20-1	NA	TRBJ2-5	CSAPPEFSRQETQYF	TGCAGTGCTCCCCCAGAATTTTCCCGCCAAGAGACCCAGTACTTC
many	TRBV7-2	NA	TRBJ2-3	CASSLVGDTQYF	TGTGCCAGCAGCTTAGTAGGGGATACGCAGTATTTT
once	TRBV10-3	NA	TRBJ1-2	CAISESRDGYTF	TGTGCCATCAGTGAGTCCCGAGATGGCTACACCTTC
few	TRBV12-3/TRBV12-4	TRBD1	TRBJ2-5	CASSRTGQQETQYF	TGTGCCAGCAGCCGAACGGGACAGCAAGAGACCCAGTACTTC
NA	TRBV20-1	NA	TRBJ2-7	CSARDRTAGREQYF	TGCAGTGCTAGAGATCGGACTGCGGGACGAGAGCAGTACTTC
NA	TRBV14	NA	TRBJ2-7	CASSQDVQGYVADYEQYF	TGTGCCAGCAGCCAAGATGTTCAGGGGTACGTGGCGGACTACGAGCAGTACTTC
many	TRBV20-1	TRBD1	TRBJ1-6	CSAAGQGNSPLHF	TGCAGTGCAGCGGGACAGGGGAATTCACCCCTCCACTTT
many	TRBV12-3/TRBV12-4	NA	TRBJ2-7	CASSTTVRRFSPYF	TGTGCCAGCAGTACAACAGTTAGGAGATTCAGCCCGTACTTC
few	TRBV6-5	NA	TRBJ2-1	CASGQTVRGQFF	TGTGCCAGCGGCCAGACCGTGAGGGGGCAGTTCTTC
many	TRBV12-3/TRBV12-4	NA	TRBJ2-2	CASSLDSVGGPGELFF	TGTGCCAGCAGTTTAGACTCAGTGGGAGGCCCCGGGGAGCTGTTTTTT
NA	TRBV5-1	NA	TRBJ2-3	CASSLAWRTVTDTQYF	TGCGCCAGCAGCTTGGCTTGGCGGACCGTCACAGATACGCAGTATTTT
NA	TRBV19	NA	TRBJ1-2	CASSIVTKYGYTF	TGTGCCAGTAGTATAGTTACGAAGTATGGCTACACCTTC
once	TRBV25-1	TRBD2	TRBJ2-5	CARSERLAGGRETQYF	TGTGCCAGAAGTGAAAGACTAGCGGGGGGGCGAGAGACCCAGTACTTC
few	TRBV7-2	NA	TRBJ2-2	CASSRSGTAQNTGELFF	TGTGCCAGCAGTCGAAGCGGGACAGCCCAAAACACCGGGGAGCTGTTTTTT
few	TRBV18	NA	TRBJ1-3	CASSPAVGFINTIYF	TGTGCCAGCTCACCAGCCGTCGGGTTTATCAACACCATATATTTT
few	TRBV5-1	TRBD2	TRBJ2-5	CASSLALTSGQETQYF	TGCGCCAGCAGCTTGGCCCTAACTAGCGGCCAAGAGACCCAGTACTTC
many	TRBV29-1	NA	TRBJ1-1	CSVVPGPRGTEAFF	TGCAGCGTTGTTCCGGGACCCCGGGGCACTGAAGCTTTCTTT
many	TRBV12-3/TRBV12-4	NA	TRBJ1-3	CASSQRRHSGNTIYF	TGTGCCAGCAGCCAGCGCCGCCACTCTGGAAACACCATATATTTT
few	TRBV4-3	NA	TRBJ1-2	CASSQGGGPGYGYTF	TGCGCCAGCAGCCAAGGGGGGGGACCGGGGTATGGCTACACCTTC
NA	TRBV21-1	NA	TRBJ2-3	CASSKEPAVDTQYF	TGTGCCAGCAGCAAAGAACCGGCGGTAGATACGCAGTATTTT
few	TRBV7-9	NA	TRBJ2-1	CASSLAYLNEQFF	TGTGCCAGCAGCTTAGCGTACTTGAATGAGCAGTTCTTC
few	TRBV7-7	TRBD1	TRBJ2-3	CASSSQGDTDTQYF	TGTGCTAGCAGCTCACAGGGGGACACAGATACGCAGTATTTT
many	TRBV14	NA	TRBJ1-5	CASSQRPGQPQHF	TGTGCCAGCAGCCAGCGCCCGGGGCAGCCCCAGCATTTT
NA	TRBV4-2	TRBD1	TRBJ2-1	CASSPGQAGTYNEQFF	TGTGCCAGCAGCCCCGGACAGGCGGGTACCTACAATGAGCAGTTCTTC
NA	TRBV11-2	NA	TRBJ1-1	CASSPLGLYRDRNEAFF	TGTGCCAGCAGCCCCTTGGGGTTATACAGGGATAGGAATGAAGCTTTCTTT
few	TRBV7-9	TRBD2	TRBJ2-1	CASPGGGSYNEQFF	TGTGCCAGCCCGGGGGGGGGATCCTACAATGAGCAGTTCTTC
NA	TRBV29-1	NA	TRBJ2-2	CSVDRGHTGELFF	TGCAGCGTTGACCGGGGTCACACCGGGGAGCTGTTTTTT
few	TRBV5-1	NA	TRBJ2-5	CASSLGEGKTQYF	TGCGCCAGCAGCTTGGGTGAGGGAAAGACCCAGTACTTC
NA	TRBV28	NA	TRBJ1-5	CASKPYRDNQPQHF	TGTGCCAGCAAACCCTATAGGGATAATCAGCCCCAGCATTTT
many	TRBV7-3	NA	TRBJ1-6	CASSFSSYNSPLHF	TGTGCCAGCAGCTTTAGCTCCTATAATTCACCCCTCCACTTT
few	TRBV29-1	NA	TRBJ1-1	CSVEEYTEAFF	TGCAGCGTTGAAGAGTACACTGAAGCTTTCTTT
NA	TRBV12-3/TRBV12-4	NA	TRBJ2-7	CASTPVGGFHEQYF	TGTGCCAGCACCCCAGTTGGGGGTTTCCACGAGCAGTACTTC
NA	TRBV20-1	TRBD2	TRBJ2-7	CSADPVAGGHYEQYF	TGCAGTGCTGACCCCGTTGCGGGGGGGCACTACGAGCAGTACTTC